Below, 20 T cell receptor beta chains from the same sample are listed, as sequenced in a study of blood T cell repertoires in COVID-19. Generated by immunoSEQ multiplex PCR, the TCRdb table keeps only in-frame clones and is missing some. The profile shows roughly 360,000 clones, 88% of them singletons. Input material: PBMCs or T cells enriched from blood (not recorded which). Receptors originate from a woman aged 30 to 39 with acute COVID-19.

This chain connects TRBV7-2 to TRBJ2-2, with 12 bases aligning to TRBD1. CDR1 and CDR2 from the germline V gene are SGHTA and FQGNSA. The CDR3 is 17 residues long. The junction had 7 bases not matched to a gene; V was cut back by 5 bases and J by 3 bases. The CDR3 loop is CASSPGTGGWDTGELFF. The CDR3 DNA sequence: TGTGCCAGCAGCCCCGGGACAGGGGGCTGGGACACCGGGGAGCTGTTTTTT. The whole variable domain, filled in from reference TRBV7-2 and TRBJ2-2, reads GAGVSQSPSNKVTEKGKDVELRCDPISGHTALYWYRQSLGQGLEFLIYFQGNSAPDKSGLPSDRFSAERTGGSVSTLTIQRTQQEDSAVYLCASSPGTGGWDTGELFFGEGSRLTVL.

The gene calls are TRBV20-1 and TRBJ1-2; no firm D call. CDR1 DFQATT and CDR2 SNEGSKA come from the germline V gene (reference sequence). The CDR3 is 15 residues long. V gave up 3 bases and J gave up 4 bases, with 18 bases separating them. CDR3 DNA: TGCAGTGCTAGTGAGGACCAGGCAGCGGCCTATGGCTACACCTTC. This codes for CSASEDQAAAYGYTF.

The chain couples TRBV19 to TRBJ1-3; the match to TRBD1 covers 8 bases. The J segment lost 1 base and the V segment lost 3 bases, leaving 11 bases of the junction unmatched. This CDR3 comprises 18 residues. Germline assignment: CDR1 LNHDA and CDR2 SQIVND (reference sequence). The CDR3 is CASSIPSSRGRSGNTIYF. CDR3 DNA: TGTGCCAGTAGTATCCCCTCGAGCAGGGGGCGATCTGGAAACACCATATATTTT.

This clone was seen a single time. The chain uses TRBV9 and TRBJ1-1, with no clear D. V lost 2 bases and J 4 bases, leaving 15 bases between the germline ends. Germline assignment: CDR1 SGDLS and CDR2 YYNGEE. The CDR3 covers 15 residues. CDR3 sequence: CASSVVMGWSTEAFF. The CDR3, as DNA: TGTGCCAGCAGCGTCGTAATGGGTTGGAGCACTGAAGCTTTCTTT.

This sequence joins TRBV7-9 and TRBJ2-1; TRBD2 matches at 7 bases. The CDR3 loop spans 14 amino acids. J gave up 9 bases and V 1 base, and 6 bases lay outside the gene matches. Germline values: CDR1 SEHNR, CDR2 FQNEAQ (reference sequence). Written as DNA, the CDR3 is TGTGCCAGCAGCTTAGACGGGGGGTTGGGTGAGCAGTTCTTC. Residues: CASSLDGGLGEQFF.

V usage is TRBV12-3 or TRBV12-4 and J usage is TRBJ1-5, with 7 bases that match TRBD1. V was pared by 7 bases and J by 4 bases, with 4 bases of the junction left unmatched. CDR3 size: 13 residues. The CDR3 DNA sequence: TGTGCCAGCACCTACAGGGGAAATCAGCCCCAGCATTTT. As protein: CASTYRGNQPQHF.

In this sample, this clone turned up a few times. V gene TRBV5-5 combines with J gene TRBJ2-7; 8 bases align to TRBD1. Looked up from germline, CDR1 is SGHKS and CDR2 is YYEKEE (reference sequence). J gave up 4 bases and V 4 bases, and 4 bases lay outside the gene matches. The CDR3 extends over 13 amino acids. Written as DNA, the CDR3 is TGTGCCAGCAGCCCGGACAGGGCGTACGAGCAGTACTTC. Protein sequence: CASSPDRAYEQYF. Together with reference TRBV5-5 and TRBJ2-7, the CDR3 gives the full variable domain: DAGVTQSPTHLIKTRGQQVTLRCSPISGHKSVSWYQQVLGQGPQFIFQYYEKEERGRGNFPDRFSARQFPNYSSELNVNALLLGDSALYLCASSPDRAYEQYFGPGTRLTVT.

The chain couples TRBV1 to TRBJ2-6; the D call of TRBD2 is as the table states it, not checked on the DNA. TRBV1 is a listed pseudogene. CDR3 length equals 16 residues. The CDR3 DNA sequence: TGCACCAGCAGCCGCAAACTGGGGGGAGGGGCCAACGTCCTGACTTTC. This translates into CTSSRKLGGGANVLTF.

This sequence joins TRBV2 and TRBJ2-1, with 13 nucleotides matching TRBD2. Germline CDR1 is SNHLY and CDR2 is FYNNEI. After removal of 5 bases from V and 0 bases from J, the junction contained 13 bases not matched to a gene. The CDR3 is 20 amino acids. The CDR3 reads CASSQARLAGGRSSYNEQFF. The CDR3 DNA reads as TGTGCCAGCAGTCAGGCCAGACTAGCGGGGGGCCGAAGCTCCTACAATGAGCAGTTCTTC.

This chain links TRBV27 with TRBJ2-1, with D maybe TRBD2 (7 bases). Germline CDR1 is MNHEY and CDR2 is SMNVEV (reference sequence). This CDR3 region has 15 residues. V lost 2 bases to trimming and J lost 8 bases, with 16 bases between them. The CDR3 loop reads CASSLGSGGPDEQFF. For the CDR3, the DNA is TGTGCCAGCAGTTTAGGGTCGGGGGGCCCCGATGAGCAGTTCTTC.

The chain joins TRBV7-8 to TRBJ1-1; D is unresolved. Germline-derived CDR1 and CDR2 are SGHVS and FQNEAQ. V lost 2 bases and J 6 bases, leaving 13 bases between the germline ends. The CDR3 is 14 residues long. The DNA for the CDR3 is TGTGCCAGCAGCTTAAGGGAGATTAAGGCTGAAGCTTTCTTT. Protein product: CASSLREIKAEAFF. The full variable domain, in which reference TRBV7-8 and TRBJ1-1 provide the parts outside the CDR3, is GAGVSQSPRYKVAKRGQDVALRCDPISGHVSLFWYQQALGQGPEFLTYFQNEAQLDKSGLPSDRFFAERPEGSVSTLKIQRTQQEDSAVYLCASSLREIKAEAFFGQGTRLTVV.

CDR3 nucleotide sequence: TGTGCCAGCAGTCGGGCTTTGGACGGAGGCCCCAAGAACACTGAAGCTTTCTTT. Amino acids: CASSRALDGGPKNTEAFF. The chain combines TRBV27 with TRBJ1-1; D is unresolved. The CDR3 runs 18 residues. Per the germline V gene, CDR1 is MNHEY and CDR2 is SMNVEV (reference sequence). V was cut by 5 bases and J by 1 base, with 23 bases left in between.

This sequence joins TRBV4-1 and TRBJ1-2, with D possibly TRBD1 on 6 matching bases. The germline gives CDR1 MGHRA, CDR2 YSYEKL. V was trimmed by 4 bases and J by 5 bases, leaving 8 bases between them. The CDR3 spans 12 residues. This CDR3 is CASSLGGYGYTF. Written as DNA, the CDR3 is TGCGCCAGCAGCCTAGGGGGTTATGGCTACACCTTC.

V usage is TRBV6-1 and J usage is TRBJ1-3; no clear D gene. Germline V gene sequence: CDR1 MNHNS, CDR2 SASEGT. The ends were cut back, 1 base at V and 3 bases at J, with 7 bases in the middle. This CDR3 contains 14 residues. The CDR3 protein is CASSEGGFGNTIYF. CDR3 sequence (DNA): TGTGCCAGCAGTGAAGGAGGCTTTGGAAACACCATATATTTT.

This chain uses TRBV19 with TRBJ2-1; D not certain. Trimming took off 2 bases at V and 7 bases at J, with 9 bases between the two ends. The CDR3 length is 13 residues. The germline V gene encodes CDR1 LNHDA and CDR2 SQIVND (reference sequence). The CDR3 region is CASSIMLENEQFF. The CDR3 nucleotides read TGTGCCAGTAGTATAATGTTGGAGAATGAGCAGTTCTTC.

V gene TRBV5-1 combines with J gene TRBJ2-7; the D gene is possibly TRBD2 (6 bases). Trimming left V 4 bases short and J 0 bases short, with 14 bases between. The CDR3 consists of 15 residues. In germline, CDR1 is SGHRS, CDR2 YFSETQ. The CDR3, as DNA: TGCGCCAGCAGCCCGGATTTGGACTACTCCTACGAGCAGTACTTC. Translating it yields CASSPDLDYSYEQYF.

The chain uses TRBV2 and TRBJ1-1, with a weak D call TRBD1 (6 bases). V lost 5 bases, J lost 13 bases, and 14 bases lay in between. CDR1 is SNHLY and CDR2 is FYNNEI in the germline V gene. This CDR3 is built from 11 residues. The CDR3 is CASSYRDIVFF. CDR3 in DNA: TGTGCCAGCAGTTACAGGGATATCGTTTTCTTT.

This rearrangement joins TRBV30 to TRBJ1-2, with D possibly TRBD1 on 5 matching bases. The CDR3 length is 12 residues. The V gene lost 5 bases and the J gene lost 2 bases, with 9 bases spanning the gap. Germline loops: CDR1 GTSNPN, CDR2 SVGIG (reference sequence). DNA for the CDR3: TGTGCCTGGGCAGGGTCGAACTATGGCTACACCTTC. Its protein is CAWAGSNYGYTF.

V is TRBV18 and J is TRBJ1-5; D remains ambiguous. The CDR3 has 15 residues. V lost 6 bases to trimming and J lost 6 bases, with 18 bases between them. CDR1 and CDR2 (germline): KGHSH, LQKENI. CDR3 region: CASSQERVGSQPQHF. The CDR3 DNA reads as TGTGCCAGCTCGCAAGAGAGGGTTGGCAGTCAGCCCCAGCATTTT. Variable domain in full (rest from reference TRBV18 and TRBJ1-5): NAGVMQNPRHLVRRRGQEARLRCSPMKGHSHVYWYRQLPEEGLKFMVYLQKENIIDESGMPKERFSAEFPKEGPSILRIQQVVRGDSAAYFCASSQERVGSQPQHFGDGTRLSIL.

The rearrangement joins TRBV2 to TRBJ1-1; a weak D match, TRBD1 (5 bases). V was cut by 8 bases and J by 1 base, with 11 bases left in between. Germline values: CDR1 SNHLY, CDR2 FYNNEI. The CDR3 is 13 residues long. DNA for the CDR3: TGTGCCAGCCTACTTGACAGGAACACTGAAGCTTTCTTT. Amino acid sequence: CASLLDRNTEAFF.